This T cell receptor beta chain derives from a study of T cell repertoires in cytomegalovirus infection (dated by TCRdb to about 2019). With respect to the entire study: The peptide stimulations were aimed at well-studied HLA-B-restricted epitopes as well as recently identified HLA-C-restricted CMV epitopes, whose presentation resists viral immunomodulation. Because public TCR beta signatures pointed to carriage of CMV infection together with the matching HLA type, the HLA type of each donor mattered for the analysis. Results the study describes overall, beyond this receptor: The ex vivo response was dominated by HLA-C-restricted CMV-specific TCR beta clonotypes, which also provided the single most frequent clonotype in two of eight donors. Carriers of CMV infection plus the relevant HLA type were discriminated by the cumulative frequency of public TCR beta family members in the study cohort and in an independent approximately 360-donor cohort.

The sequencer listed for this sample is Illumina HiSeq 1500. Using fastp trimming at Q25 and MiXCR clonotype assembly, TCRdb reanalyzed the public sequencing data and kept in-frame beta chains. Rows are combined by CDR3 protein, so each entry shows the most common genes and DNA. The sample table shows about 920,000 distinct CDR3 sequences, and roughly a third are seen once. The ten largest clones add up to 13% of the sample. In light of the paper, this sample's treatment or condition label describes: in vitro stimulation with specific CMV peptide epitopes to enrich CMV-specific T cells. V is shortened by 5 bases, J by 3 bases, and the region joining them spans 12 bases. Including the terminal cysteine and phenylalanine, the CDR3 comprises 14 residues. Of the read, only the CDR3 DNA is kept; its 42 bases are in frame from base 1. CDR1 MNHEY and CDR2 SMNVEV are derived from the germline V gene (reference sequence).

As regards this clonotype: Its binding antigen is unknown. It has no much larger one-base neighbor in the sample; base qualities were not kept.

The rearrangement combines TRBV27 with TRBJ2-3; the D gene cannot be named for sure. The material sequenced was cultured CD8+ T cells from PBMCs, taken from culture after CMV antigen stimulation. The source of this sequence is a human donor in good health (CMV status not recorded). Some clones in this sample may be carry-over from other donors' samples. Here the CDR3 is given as CASSPIGLTDTQYF. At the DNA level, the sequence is TGTGCCAGCAGTCCTATCGGGCTGACAGATACGCAGTATTTT.